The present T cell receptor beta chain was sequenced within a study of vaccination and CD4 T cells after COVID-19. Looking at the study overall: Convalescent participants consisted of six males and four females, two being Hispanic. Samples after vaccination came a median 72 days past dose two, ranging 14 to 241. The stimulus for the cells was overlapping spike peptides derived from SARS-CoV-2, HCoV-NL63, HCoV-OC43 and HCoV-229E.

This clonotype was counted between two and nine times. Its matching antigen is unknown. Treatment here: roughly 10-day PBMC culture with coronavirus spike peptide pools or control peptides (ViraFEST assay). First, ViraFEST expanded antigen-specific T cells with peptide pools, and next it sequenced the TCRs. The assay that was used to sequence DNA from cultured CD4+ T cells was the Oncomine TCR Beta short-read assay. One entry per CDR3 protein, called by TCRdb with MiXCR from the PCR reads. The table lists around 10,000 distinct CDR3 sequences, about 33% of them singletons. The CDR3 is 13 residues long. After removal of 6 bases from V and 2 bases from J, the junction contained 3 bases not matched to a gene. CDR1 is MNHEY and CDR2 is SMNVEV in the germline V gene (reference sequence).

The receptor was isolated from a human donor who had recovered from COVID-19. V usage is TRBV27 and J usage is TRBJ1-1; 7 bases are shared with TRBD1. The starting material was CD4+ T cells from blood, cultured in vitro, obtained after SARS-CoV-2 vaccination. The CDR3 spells CASRRQGNTEAFF. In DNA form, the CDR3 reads TGTGCCAGCAGGCGACAGGGAAACACTGAAGCTTTCTTT.